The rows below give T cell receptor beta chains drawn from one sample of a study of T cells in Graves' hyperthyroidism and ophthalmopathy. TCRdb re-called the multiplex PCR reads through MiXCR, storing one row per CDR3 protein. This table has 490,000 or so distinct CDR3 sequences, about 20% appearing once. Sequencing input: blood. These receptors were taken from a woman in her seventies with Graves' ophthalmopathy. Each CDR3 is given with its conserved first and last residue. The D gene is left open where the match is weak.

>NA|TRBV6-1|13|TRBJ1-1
CASTRGRKTEAFF
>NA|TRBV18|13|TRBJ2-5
CASSPYGQETQYF
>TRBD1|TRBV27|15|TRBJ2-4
CASSSGTGVFNIQYF
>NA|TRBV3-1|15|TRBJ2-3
CASSQDRLATDTQYF
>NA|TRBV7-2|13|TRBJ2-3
CASSSGTTDTQYF
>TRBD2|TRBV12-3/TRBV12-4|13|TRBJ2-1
CASELAGINEQFF
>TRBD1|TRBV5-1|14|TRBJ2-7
CASSPGTGRNEQYF
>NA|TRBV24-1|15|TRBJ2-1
CATSDLASTYNEQFF
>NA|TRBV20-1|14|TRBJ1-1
CSARDHMVRTEAFF
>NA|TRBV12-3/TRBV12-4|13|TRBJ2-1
CASSLMGGNEQFF
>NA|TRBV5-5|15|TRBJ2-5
CASSFQEGIGETQYF
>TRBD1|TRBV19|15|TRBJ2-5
CASSVGQGSQETQYF
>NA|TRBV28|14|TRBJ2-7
CASTPFRNSYEQYF
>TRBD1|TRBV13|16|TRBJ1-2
CASSLGPRDRVNGYTF
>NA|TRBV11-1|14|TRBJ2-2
CASSQGWGPGELFF
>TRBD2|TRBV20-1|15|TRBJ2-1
CSAIEGGRRHSEQFF
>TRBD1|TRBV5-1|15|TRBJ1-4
CASSSQGASNEKLFF
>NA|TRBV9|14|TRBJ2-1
CASSGGSEDNEQFF
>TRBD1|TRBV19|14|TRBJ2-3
CASSRTGVPDTQYF
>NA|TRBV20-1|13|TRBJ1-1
CSAKTGVGTEAFF
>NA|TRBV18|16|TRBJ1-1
CASSPSPPRGVTEAFF
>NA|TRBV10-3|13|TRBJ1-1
CAITAVKDTEAFF
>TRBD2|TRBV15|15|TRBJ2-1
CATSSGLAVGNEQFF
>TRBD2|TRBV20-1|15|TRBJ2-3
CSASSGSSAVDTQYF
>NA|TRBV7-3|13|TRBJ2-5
CASSLYRHETQYF
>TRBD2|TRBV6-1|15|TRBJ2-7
CASTGRGRAAYEQYF
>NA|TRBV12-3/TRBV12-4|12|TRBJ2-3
CASSTGRDTQYF
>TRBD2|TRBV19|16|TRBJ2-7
CASSYGGLASGEEQYF
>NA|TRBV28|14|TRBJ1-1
CASSFAGENTEAFF
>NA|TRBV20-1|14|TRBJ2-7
CSASPGALTYEQYF
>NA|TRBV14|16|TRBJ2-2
CASSPLVGAYTGELFF
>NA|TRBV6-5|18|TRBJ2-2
CASRYSVQKQSRTGELFF